This TCR beta chain was captured by sequencing in a study of CD8 T cells in ankylosing spondylitis. Study-level findings and limits: With a CD8+ phenotype, disease-linked clones were relatively rare in peripheral blood. In ankylosing spondylitis blood, a motif of roughly 8 highly homologous TCR beta variants appeared characteristic.

As to this clonotype: Its antigen is not known.

In TCRdb, the 5' RACE reads were re-called with MiXCR into one record per CDR3 protein. Among about 500,000 distinct CDR3 sequences listed, approximately 5.3% were seen once. The CDR3 loop spans 13 amino acids. The germline V gene encodes CDR1 SGHRS and CDR2 YFSETQ. With 2 bases removed from V and 5 bases from J, the gap between germline ends came to 10 bases. The sample consisted of blood, either unsorted or a sorted T cell fraction (not recorded which). The clonotype comes from a male donor with ankylosing spondylitis. The chain links TRBV5-1 to TRBJ2-5; no reliable D call. This CDR3 reads CASSLQLRETQYF. The CDR3 DNA reads as TGCGCCAGCAGCTTACAACTACGGGAGACCCAGTACTTC.